This section outlines one T cell receptor (beta chain) sequence together with its context. The germline V gene encodes CDR1 MNHEY and CDR2 SVGAGI. V was pared by 4 bases and J by 0 bases, with 15 bases between. There are 16 residues in the CDR3. These data come from a study of identical twins. TCRdb independently ran MiXCR on the 5' RACE reads; one entry per CDR3 protein. The sample lists some 270,000 distinct CDR3 sequences, roughly 8% seen once, with 2.5% to 3.5% in the top ten. This sample was also put to use in a study of yellow fever vaccine responses in identical twins.

Sequenced sample: CD8+ T cells sorted from blood. This receptor was identified in a woman aged 18-29 years in good health. This chain links TRBV6-5 with TRBJ2-5; D gene ambiguous. In DNA, the CDR3 is TGTGCCAGCAGTTCAGGTCAAGCAGTTTACCAAGAGACCCAGTACTTC. Translation: CASSSGQAVYQETQYF.